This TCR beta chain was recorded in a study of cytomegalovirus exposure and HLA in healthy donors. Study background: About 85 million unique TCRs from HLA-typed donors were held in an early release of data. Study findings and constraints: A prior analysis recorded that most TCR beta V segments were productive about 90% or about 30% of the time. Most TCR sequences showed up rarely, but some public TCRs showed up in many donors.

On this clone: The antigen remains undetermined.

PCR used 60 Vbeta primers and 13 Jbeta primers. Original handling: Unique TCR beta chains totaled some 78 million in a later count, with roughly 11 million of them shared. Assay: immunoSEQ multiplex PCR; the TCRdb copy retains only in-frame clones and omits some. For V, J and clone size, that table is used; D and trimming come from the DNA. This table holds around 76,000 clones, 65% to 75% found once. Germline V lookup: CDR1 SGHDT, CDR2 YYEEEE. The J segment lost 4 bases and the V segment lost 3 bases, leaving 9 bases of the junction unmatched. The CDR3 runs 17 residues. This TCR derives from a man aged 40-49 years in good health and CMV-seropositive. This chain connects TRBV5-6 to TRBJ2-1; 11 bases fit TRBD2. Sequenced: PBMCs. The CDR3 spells CASSSFSTSGSYNEQFF. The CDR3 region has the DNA TGTGCCAGCAGCTCTTTTTCTACTAGCGGGAGTTACAATGAGCAGTTCTTC. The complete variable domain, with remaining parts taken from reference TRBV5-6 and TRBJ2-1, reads DAGVTQSPTHLIKTRGQQVTLRCSPKSGHDTVSWYQQALGQGPQFIFQYYEEEERQRGNFPDRFSGHQFPNYSSELNVNALLLGDSALYLCASSSFSTSGSYNEQFFGPGTRLTVL.